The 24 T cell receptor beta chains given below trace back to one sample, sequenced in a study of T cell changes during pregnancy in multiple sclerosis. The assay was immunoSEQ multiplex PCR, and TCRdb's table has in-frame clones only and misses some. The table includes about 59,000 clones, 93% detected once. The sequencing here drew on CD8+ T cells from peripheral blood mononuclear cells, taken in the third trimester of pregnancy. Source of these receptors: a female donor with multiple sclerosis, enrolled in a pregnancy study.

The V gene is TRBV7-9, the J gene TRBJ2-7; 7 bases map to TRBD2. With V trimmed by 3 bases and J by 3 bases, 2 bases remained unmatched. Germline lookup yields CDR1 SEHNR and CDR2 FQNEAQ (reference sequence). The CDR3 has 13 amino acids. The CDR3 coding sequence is TGTGCCAGCAGCTTCCCTAGCGGCTACGAGCAGTACTTC. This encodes CASSFPSGYEQYF.

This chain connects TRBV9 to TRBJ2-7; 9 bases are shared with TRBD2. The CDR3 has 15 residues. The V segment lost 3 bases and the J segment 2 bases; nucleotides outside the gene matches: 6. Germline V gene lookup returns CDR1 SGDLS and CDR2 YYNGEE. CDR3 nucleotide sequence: TGTGCCAGCAGCGGTAGCGGGGGACTTGCCTACGAGCAGTACTTC. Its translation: CASSGSGGLAYEQYF.

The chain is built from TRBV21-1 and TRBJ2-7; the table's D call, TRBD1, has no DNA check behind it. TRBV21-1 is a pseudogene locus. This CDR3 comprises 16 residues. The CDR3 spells CASSPKTGDRAYEQYF. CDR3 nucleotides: TGTGCCAGCAGCCCAAAAACGGGGGACAGAGCCTACGAGCAGTACTTC.

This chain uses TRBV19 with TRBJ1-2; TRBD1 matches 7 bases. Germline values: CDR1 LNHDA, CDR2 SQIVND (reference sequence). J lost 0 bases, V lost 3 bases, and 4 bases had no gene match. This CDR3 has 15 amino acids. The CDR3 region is CASSIGTASNYGYTF. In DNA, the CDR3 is TGTGCCAGTAGTATCGGGACAGCGTCTAACTATGGCTACACCTTC.

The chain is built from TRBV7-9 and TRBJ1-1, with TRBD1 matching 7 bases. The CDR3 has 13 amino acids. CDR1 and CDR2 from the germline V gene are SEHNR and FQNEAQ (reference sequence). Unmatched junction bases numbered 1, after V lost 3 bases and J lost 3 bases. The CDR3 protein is CASSFTGDTEAFF. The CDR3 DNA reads TGTGCCAGCAGCTTCACAGGGGACACTGAAGCTTTCTTT.

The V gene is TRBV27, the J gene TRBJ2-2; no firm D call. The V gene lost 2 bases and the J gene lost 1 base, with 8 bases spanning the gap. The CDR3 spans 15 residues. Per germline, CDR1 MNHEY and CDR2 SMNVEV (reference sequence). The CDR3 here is CASSLSRRNTGELFF. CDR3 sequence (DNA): TGTGCCAGCAGTTTAAGTCGTAGGAACACCGGGGAGCTGTTTTTT.

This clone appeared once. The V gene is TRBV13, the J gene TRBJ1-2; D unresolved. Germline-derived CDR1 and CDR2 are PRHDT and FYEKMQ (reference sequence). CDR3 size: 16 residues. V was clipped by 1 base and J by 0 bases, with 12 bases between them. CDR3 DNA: TGTGCCAGCAGCTTAGAGGGAGAGATTTCTAACTATGGCTACACCTTC. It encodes CASSLEGEISNYGYTF.

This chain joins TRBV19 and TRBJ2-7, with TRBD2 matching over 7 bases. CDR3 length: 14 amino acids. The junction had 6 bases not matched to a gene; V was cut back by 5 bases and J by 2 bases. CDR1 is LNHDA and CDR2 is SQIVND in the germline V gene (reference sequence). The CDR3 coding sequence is TGTGCCAGTAGTGCCATAGCGGGTACCTACGAGCAGTACTTC. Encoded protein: CASSAIAGTYEQYF.

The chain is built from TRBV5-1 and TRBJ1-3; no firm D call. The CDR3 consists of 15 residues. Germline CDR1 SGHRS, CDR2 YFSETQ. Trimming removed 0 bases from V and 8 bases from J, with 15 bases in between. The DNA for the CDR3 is TGCGCCAGCAGCTTGGCCCTAGGACGGCGGGACACCATATATTTT. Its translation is CASSLALGRRDTIYF. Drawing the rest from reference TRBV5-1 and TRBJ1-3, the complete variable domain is KAGVTQTPRYLIKTRGQQVTLSCSPISGHRSVSWYQQTPGQGLQFLFEYFSETQRNKGNFPGRFSGRQFSNSRSEMNVSTLELGDSALYLCASSLALGRRDTIYFGEGSWLTVV.

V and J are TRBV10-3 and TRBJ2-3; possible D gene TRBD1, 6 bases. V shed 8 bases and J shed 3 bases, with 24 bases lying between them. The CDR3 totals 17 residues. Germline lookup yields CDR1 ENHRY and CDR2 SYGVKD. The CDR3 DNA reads TGTGCCATCCTGCGTGGGTGGAATGAACAGGGTACAGATACGCAGTATTTT. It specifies CAILRGWNEQGTDTQYF.

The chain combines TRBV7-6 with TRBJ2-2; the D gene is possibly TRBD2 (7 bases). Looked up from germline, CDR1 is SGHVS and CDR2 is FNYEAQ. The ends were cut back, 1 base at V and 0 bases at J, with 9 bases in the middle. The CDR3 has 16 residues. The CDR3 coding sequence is TGTGCCAGCAGCTTAGGCGGGGGCGCGAACACCGGGGAGCTGTTTTTT. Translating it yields CASSLGGGANTGELFF.

CDR3 sequence (DNA): TGTGCCAGCAGCTTGGGCGGGGGGAGCTCCTACGAGCAGTACTTC. Its protein product is CASSLGGGSSYEQYF. The chain recombines TRBV5-4 with TRBJ2-7; 8 bases fit TRBD2. Trimming cost V 0 bases and J 0 bases; bases outside gene matches: 2. CDR3 size: 15 residues. Per the germline V gene, CDR1 is SGHNT and CDR2 is YYREEE (reference sequence).

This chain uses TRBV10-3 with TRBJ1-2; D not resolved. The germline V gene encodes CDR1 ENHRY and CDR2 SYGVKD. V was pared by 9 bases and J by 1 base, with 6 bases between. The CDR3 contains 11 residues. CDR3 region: CAIGGNYGYTF. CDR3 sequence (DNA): TGTGCCATAGGAGGTAACTATGGCTACACCTTC.

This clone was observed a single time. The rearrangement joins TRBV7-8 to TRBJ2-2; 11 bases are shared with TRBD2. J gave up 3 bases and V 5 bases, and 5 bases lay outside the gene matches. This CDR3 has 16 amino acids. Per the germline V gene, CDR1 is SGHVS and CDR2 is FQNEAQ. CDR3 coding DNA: TGTGCCAGCAGCAAGACTAGCGGGACCTACACCGGGGAGCTGTTTTTT. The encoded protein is CASSKTSGTYTGELFF.

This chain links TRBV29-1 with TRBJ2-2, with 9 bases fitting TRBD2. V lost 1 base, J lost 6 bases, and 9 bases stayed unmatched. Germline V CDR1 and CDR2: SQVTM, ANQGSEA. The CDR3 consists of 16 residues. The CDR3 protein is CSVEGFSGSRPGELFF. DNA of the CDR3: TGCAGCGTTGAAGGCTTTAGCGGGAGCCGCCCCGGGGAGCTGTTTTTT.

CDR3 DNA sequence: TGCGCCAGCAGCCAAGAGTGGCGGGCGCTAGGGCTCTACGAGCAGTACTTC. Amino acid sequence: CASSQEWRALGLYEQYF. The chain links TRBV4-3 to TRBJ2-7; a possible D gene is TRBD2 (5 bases). This CDR3 contains 17 residues. With 0 bases removed from V and 3 bases from J, the gap between germline ends came to 18 bases. Per the germline V gene, CDR1 is LGHNA and CDR2 is YSLEER.

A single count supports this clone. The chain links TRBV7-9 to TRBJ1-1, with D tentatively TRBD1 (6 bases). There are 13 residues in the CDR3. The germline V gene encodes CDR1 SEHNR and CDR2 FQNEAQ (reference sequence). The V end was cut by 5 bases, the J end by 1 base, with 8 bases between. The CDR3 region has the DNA TGTGCCAGCAGCCTGGACAGGAACACTGAAGCTTTCTTT. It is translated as CASSLDRNTEAFF.

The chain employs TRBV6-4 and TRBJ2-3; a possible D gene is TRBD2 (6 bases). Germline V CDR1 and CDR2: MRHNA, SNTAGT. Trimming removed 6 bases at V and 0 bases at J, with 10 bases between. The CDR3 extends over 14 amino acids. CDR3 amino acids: CASRAGGSTDTQYF. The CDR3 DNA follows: TGTGCCAGCAGGGCCGGGGGTAGCACAGATACGCAGTATTTT.

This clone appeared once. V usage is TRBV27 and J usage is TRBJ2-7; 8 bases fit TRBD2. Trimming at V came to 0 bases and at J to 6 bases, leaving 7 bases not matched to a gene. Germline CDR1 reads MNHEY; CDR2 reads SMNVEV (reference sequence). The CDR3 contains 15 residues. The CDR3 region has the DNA TGTGCCAGCAGTTTATCCCCGGGAGGGAAGGCCGAGCAGTACTTC. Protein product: CASSLSPGGKAEQYF.

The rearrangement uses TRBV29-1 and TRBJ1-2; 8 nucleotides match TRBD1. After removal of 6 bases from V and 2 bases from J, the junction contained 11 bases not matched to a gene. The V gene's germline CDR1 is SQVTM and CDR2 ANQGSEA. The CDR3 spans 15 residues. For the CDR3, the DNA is TGCAGCGTGGCAGGACAGGGTAACAAGAACTATGGCTACACCTTC. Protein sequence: CSVAGQGNKNYGYTF.

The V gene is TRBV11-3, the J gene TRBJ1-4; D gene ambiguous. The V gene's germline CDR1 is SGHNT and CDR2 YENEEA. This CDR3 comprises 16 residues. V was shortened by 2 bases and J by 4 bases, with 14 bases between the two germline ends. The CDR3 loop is CASSLYPVSSNEKLFF. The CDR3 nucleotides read TGTGCCAGCAGCTTATACCCGGTTTCGAGTAATGAAAAACTGTTTTTT.

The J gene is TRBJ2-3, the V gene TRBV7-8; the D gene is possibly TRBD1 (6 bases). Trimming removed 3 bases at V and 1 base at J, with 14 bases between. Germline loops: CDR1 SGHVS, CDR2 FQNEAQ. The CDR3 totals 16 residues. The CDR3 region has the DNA TGTGCCAGCAGCTTCTACAGGGAACGGGGCACAGATACGCAGTATTTT. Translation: CASSFYRERGTDTQYF.

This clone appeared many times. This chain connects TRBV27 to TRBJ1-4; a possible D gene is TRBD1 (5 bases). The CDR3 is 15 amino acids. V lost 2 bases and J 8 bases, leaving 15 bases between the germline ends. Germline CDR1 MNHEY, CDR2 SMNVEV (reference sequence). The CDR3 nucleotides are TGTGCCAGCAGTTTAAGCGGGACCTGGGGGGAAAAACTGTTTTTT. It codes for CASSLSGTWGEKLFF.

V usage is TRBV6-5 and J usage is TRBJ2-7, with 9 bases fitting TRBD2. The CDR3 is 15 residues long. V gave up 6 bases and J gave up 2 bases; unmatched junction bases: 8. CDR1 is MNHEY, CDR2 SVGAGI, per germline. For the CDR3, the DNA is TGTGCCAGCAGATCCGGTAGCGGGAGAGCCTACGAGCAGTACTTC. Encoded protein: CASRSGSGRAYEQYF.